This T cell receptor (beta chain) was observed in a study of radiation and T cells in renal cell carcinoma. Study results and limitations: In blood, top tumor clones expanded by 2 weeks, shrinking by 4.

Time point denoted: blood 4 weeks post-SBRT, at nephrectomy. Treatment meaning: 15 Gy SBRT to primary tumor, nephrectomy 4 weeks later. This clone is large by share. Its matching antigen is unknown. Profiling relied on immunoSEQ multiplex PCR, and the TCRdb table lists in-frame clones only, not all of them. The repertoire holds under 35,000 clones, with approximately 81% as singletons. The J segment lost 0 bases and the V segment lost 3 bases, leaving 2 bases of the junction unmatched. There are 15 residues in the CDR3. Germline values: CDR1 KGHSH, CDR2 LQKENI. The source is a man between 60 and 70 years old with renal cell carcinoma. The specimen comprised blood, sampled from a patient whose treatment included radiotherapy and nephrectomy. The chain is built from TRBV18 and TRBJ2-1; 7 bases fit TRBD1. The CDR3 DNA reads TGTGCCAGCTCACCGACAGGGTACTCCTACAATGAGCAGTTCTTC. It translates to CASSPTGYSYNEQFF. The full variable domain, in which reference TRBV18 and TRBJ2-1 provide the parts outside the CDR3, is NAGVMQNPRHLVRRRGQEARLRCSPMKGHSHVYWYRQLPEEGLKFMVYLQKENIIDESGMPKERFSAEFPKEGPSILRIQQVVRGDSAAYFCASSPTGYSYNEQFFGPGTRLTVL.